The 29 T cell receptor beta chains listed next were all sequenced from one sample in a study of cytomegalovirus exposure and HLA in healthy donors. PCR involved 60 Vbeta and 13 Jbeta primers. TCRdb's table, derived via immunoSEQ multiplex PCR, lists solely in-frame clones and lacks some. Of under 200,000 clones detected, roughly 80% appear once; the ten largest clones hold just over 4.5%. The sequencing sample was made of PBMCs. These receptors were collected from a woman in her forties or fifties in good health and CMV-seropositive.

The V gene is TRBV5-5, the J gene TRBJ2-5, with D perhaps TRBD2 (6 bases). The V gene's germline CDR1 is SGHKS and CDR2 YYEKEE (reference sequence). The germline V and J ends were trimmed by 6 bases and 7 bases, with 19 bases remaining between them. CDR3 length: 14 amino acids. Here the CDR3 reads CASTSGVGGPTQYF. DNA of the CDR3: TGTGCCAGCACCTCGGGGGTTGGTGGCCCGACCCAGTACTTC.

The gene calls are TRBV11-3 and TRBJ2-3; 8 bases match TRBD2. Trimming removed 1 base from V and 5 bases from J; junction bases left unmatched: 11. This CDR3 contains 17 residues. Germline-derived CDR1 and CDR2 are SGHNT and YENEEA. The CDR3 spells CASSLGRGDHQGDTQYF. The CDR3 DNA reads TGTGCCAGCAGCTTAGGGCGGGGGGACCACCAGGGAGATACGCAGTATTTT.

The chain joins TRBV2 to TRBJ2-1, with 9 positions matching TRBD2. V was pared by 10 bases and J by 5 bases, with 12 bases of the junction left unmatched. The CDR3 spans 15 residues. Germline CDR1 is SNHLY and CDR2 is FYNNEI. This chain's CDR3 is CATIHSGSLNNEQFF. The CDR3 region has the DNA TGTGCCACCATCCATAGCGGGAGTCTAAACAATGAGCAGTTCTTC.

This CDR3 is CASSVGPPGSGNTIYF. The CDR3 bases are TGTGCCAGCAGCGTAGGGCCCCCAGGCTCTGGAAACACCATATATTTT. The V gene is TRBV9, the J gene TRBJ1-3; D not resolved. The CDR3 loop spans 16 amino acids. Germline-derived CDR1 and CDR2 are SGDLS and YYNGEE. V shed 0 bases and J shed 0 bases, with 10 bases lying between them.

CDR3 amino acids: CASSMAGGEGEQYF. The CDR3 region has the DNA TGTGCCAGTAGTATGGCGGGGGGCGAAGGGGAGCAGTACTTC. The chain uses TRBV19 and TRBJ2-7, with TRBD2 matching over 8 bases. The CDR3 length is 14 residues. The germline CDR1 and CDR2 sequences are LNHDA and SQIVND (reference sequence). Unmatched junction bases numbered 8, after V lost 3 bases and J lost 7 bases.

This clone was seen more than once but under ten times. The J gene is TRBJ2-2, the V gene TRBV5-1, with a possible D match to TRBD1 (7 bases). The CDR3 totals 15 residues. Trimming removed 4 bases from V and 4 bases from J, with 14 bases in between. Germline V lookup: CDR1 SGHRS, CDR2 YFSETQ. In nucleotides, the CDR3 is TGCGCCAGCAGCCGCGACAGGGAGGCCACCGGGGAGCTGTTTTTT. Residues: CASSRDREATGELFF.

The CDR3 loop is CASSSGSGRAYEQYF. In nucleotides, the CDR3 is TGTGCCAGCAGCTCTGGTAGCGGTCGAGCCTACGAGCAGTACTTC. The J gene is TRBJ2-7, the V gene TRBV7-9; TRBD2 is a possible D gene (6 bases). V was shortened by 4 bases and J by 2 bases, with 15 bases between the two germline ends. Germline assignment: CDR1 SEHNR and CDR2 FQNEAQ (reference sequence). The CDR3 consists of 15 residues. Variable domain in full (rest from reference TRBV7-9 and TRBJ2-7): DTGVSQNPRHKITKRGQNVTFRCDPISEHNRLYWYRQTLGQGPEFLTYFQNEAQLEKSRLLSDRFSAERPKGSFSTLEIQRTEQGDSAMYLCASSSGSGRAYEQYFGPGTRLTVT.

The CDR3 nucleotides are TGTGCCTGGAACTCACAGGGGGTTTCCGATGGCGAGCAGTACTTC. This codes for CAWNSQGVSDGEQYF. This chain uses TRBV30 with TRBJ2-7; 8 nucleotides line up with TRBD1. Germline V gives CDR1 GTSNPN, CDR2 SVGIG (reference sequence). The CDR3 is made up of 15 amino acids. Germline trimming cut 4 bases from V and 6 bases from J; bases unmatched to any gene: 14.

The chain links TRBV6-5 to TRBJ2-1; TRBD1 matches at 9 bases. V trimming: 5 bases; J trimming: 8 bases; junction bases outside the gene matches: 7. Germline V gene sequence: CDR1 MNHEY, CDR2 SVGAGI. The CDR3 has 14 residues. Here the CDR3 reads CASSTPDRGYEQFF. The CDR3 DNA reads TGTGCCAGCAGTACGCCGGACAGGGGCTATGAGCAGTTCTTC.

The V call is TRBV6-6, the J call TRBJ1-1, with D unresolved. This CDR3 has 11 residues. Germline V gives CDR1 MNHNY, CDR2 SVGAGI (reference sequence). Trimming took 5 bases from V and 4 from J, leaving 5 bases between them. CDR3: CASSRGTEAFF. DNA of the CDR3: TGTGCCAGCAGTCGGGGCACTGAAGCTTTCTTT.

The chain carries TRBV6-6 and TRBJ2-5; D is perhaps TRBD2 (7 bases). Germline values: CDR1 MNHNY, CDR2 SVGAGI (reference sequence). This CDR3 has 14 residues. V dropped 7 bases and J dropped 5 bases, with 17 bases sitting between them. The chain's CDR3 is CASMGGAVTETQYF. The CDR3, as DNA: TGTGCCAGCATGGGGGGGGCCGTGACGGAGACCCAGTACTTC.

This clone was picked up a small number of times. This CDR3 is CASSPWTGSNYGYTF. The DNA for the CDR3 is TGCGCCAGCAGCCCGTGGACAGGCTCTAACTATGGCTACACCTTC. The chain links TRBV4-1 to TRBJ1-2; 7 positions match TRBD1. Germline V gene data show CDR1 as MGHRA and CDR2 as YSYEKL. The ends lost 4 bases at V and 0 bases at J; junction bases unmatched: 5. The CDR3 contains 15 residues.

V usage is TRBV5-1 and J usage is TRBJ1-2; TRBD1 agrees at 8 bases. Trimming cost V 4 bases and J 3 bases; bases outside gene matches: 5. Germline V gene lookup returns CDR1 SGHRS and CDR2 YFSETQ. The CDR3 totals 14 residues. CDR3 nucleotides: TGCGCCAGCAGCCAGGGGGCGCGAGACTATGGCTACACCTTC. Its translation is CASSQGARDYGYTF.

V and J are TRBV6-5 and TRBJ1-5, with TRBD1 matching over 8 bases. V shed 5 bases and J 5 bases; nucleotides not matched to a gene: 2. Germline CDR1 is MNHEY and CDR2 is SVGAGI. This CDR3 has 13 amino acids. Written as DNA, the CDR3 is TGTGCCAGCAGTAAGGACAGGGATCAGCCCCAGCATTTT. Its translation is CASSKDRDQPQHF.

The genes are TRBV19 and TRBJ1-5, with D possibly matching TRBD1 (5 bases). The CDR3 runs to 15 residues. CDR1 is LNHDA and CDR2 is SQIVND in the germline V gene (reference sequence). V was shortened by 9 bases and J by 0 bases, with 15 bases between the two germline ends. The CDR3 sequence is CASTLGRVSNQPQHF. In DNA, the CDR3 is TGTGCCAGCACGTTGGGCAGGGTTAGCAATCAGCCCCAGCATTTT.

V gene TRBV10-1 combines with J gene TRBJ2-1; TRBD1 is a possible D gene (6 bases). Per germline, CDR1 WNHNN and CDR2 SYGVQD (reference sequence). The length of the CDR3 is 16 residues. V shed 10 bases and J shed 1 base, with 20 bases lying between them. The CDR3, as DNA: TGCGCCATCATCCTTTGGGGACACGAATCCTACAATGAGCAGTTCTTC. It encodes CAIILWGHESYNEQFF.

The chain links TRBV7-9 to TRBJ1-1; 7 bases are a match to TRBD1. This CDR3 comprises 15 residues. V shed 4 bases and J 1 base; nucleotides not matched to a gene: 6. From germline, CDR1 is SEHNR and CDR2 FQNEAQ (reference sequence). CDR3: CASSSPTGANTEAFF. CDR3 sequence (DNA): TGTGCCAGCAGCTCCCCAACAGGGGCGAACACTGAAGCTTTCTTT.

This clone showed up just a few times. This chain uses TRBV18 with TRBJ1-4, with no clear D. Trimming cost V 10 bases and J 8 bases, with 17 bases left between them. There are 13 residues in the CDR3. Germline V gives CDR1 KGHSH, CDR2 LQKENI. CDR3 sequence (DNA): TGTGCCACTAAGTTCTCAGAGGCCGAAAAACTGTTTTTT. It encodes CATKFSEAEKLFF.

The genes are TRBV5-1 and TRBJ1-1; unclear D gene. V was pared by 4 bases and J by 0 bases, with 13 bases between. Germline values: CDR1 SGHRS, CDR2 YFSETQ. This CDR3 contains 15 residues. CDR3 loop: CASSAANRLNTEAFF. The CDR3 DNA is TGCGCCAGCAGCGCAGCAAACAGACTGAACACTGAAGCTTTCTTT.

The rearrangement uses TRBV6-6 and TRBJ1-2; D is uncertain. This CDR3 contains 11 residues. The germline V gene has CDR1 MNHNY and CDR2 SVGAGI (reference sequence). V lost 8 bases, J lost 8 bases, and 12 bases lay in between. The CDR3 loop is CASADLKGYTF. The CDR3, as DNA: TGTGCCAGCGCGGATCTAAAGGGCTACACCTTC.

This chain joins TRBV25-1 and TRBJ1-2; 8 bases are a match to TRBD1. The CDR3 is made up of 14 amino acids. With 6 bases clipped from V and 3 bases from J, the junction kept 6 bases outside the gene matches. The germline gives CDR1 MGHDK, CDR2 SYGVNS. The CDR3 protein is CASRNQGAYYGYTF. CDR3 in DNA: TGTGCCAGCAGAAACCAGGGGGCGTACTATGGCTACACCTTC.

The chain carries TRBV9 and TRBJ2-1; 7 positions agree with TRBD2. CDR3 size: 17 residues. With 4 bases clipped from V and 0 bases from J, the junction kept 10 bases outside the gene matches. Germline-derived CDR1 and CDR2 are SGDLS and YYNGEE. As DNA, the CDR3 is TGTGCCAGCAGCACAACTAGCGCAAGGAGCTCCTACAATGAGCAGTTCTTC. Amino acid sequence: CASSTTSARSSYNEQFF.

This clone turned up a few times. The chain recombines TRBV4-3 with TRBJ2-1; TRBD2 matches at 12 bases. Germline CDR1 and CDR2: LGHNA and YSLEER. The J segment lost 0 bases and the V segment lost 8 bases, leaving 5 bases of the junction unmatched. The CDR3 spans 16 residues. The CDR3 loop is CASSSGGASSYNEQFF. The DNA for the CDR3 is TGCGCCAGCTCTAGCGGGGGGGCAAGCTCCTACAATGAGCAGTTCTTC.

CDR3 sequence (DNA): TGTGCCACCAGCAGGCGACAGGGGGCCGCCAATGAGCAGTTCTTC. It specifies CATSRRQGAANEQFF. This chain joins TRBV15 and TRBJ2-1, with TRBD1 matching 10 bases. Germline CDR1 and CDR2: LNHNV and YYDKDF (reference sequence). Germline trimming cut 3 bases from V and 6 bases from J; bases unmatched to any gene: 5. This CDR3 region has 15 residues. Full variable domain (rest looked up from reference TRBV15 and TRBJ2-1): DAMVIQNPRYQVTQFGKPVTLSCSQTLNHNVMYWYQQKSSQAPKLLFHYYDKDFNNEADTPDNFQSRRPNTSFCFLDIRSPGLGDTAMYLCATSRRQGAANEQFFGPGTRLTVL.

The table lists this clone with a few counts. The chain recombines TRBV7-2 with TRBJ1-5, with D unresolved. Per germline, CDR1 SGHTA and CDR2 FQGNSA. The length of the CDR3 is 17 residues. The germline V and J ends were trimmed by 4 bases and 7 bases, with 23 bases remaining between them. This CDR3 reads CASSSLIVADGSQPQHF. CDR3 bases: TGTGCCAGCAGCTCCCTCATTGTAGCGGACGGGAGCCAGCCCCAGCATTTT.

This chain links TRBV4-3 with TRBJ2-5, with D hard to call. V was trimmed by 1 base and J by 5 bases, leaving 11 bases between them. CDR1 is LGHNA, CDR2 YSLEER, per germline. This CDR3 has 14 residues. This chain's CDR3 is CASSQVASRETQYF. DNA of the CDR3: TGCGCCAGCAGCCAAGTAGCCTCGCGGGAGACCCAGTACTTC.

V usage is TRBV6-5 and J usage is TRBJ2-6; tentative D call: TRBD2 (5 bases). Trimming took off 8 bases at V and 0 bases at J, with 5 bases between the two ends. This CDR3 has 13 amino acids. CDR1 and CDR2 (germline): MNHEY, SVGAGI. CDR3 loop: CASGSSGANVLTF. The DNA for the CDR3 is TGTGCCAGCGGGAGCTCTGGGGCCAACGTCCTGACTTTC.

The genes are TRBV19 and TRBJ2-3, with 7 bases lining up with TRBD1. The trim removed 5 bases at V and 3 bases at J, leaving 8 bases unmatched. Germline V CDR1 and CDR2: LNHDA, SQIVND (reference sequence). The CDR3 runs to 15 residues. The DNA for the CDR3 is TGTGCCAGTAGTCTTCGGACAGGCCAGACAGATACGCAGTATTTT. This translates into CASSLRTGQTDTQYF.

V and J are TRBV5-1 and TRBJ2-7; maybe TRBD2 (6 bases). The CDR3 extends over 15 amino acids. Looked up from germline, CDR1 is SGHRS and CDR2 is YFSETQ. Trimming left V 4 bases short and J 0 bases short, with 14 bases between. The CDR3 DNA reads as TGCGCCAGCAGCGCCCGACTAGTTAACTCCTACGAGCAGTACTTC. This codes for CASSARLVNSYEQYF.